These T cell receptor beta chains were read from a single sample in a study of cytomegalovirus exposure and HLA in healthy donors. Clones were read by immunoSEQ multiplex PCR, and TCRdb kept only the in-frame ones, dropping some. The table lists under 200,000 clones, about nine tenths of them singletons. The specimen was PBMCs. The receptors come from a woman in her late teens or twenties in good health and CMV-seropositive. The CDR3 runs from the conserved cysteine through the conserved F or W. Fields, in order: clone size, D gene, J gene, CDR3 length, V gene, CDR3 protein, CDR3 DNA. A D gene is named only where the DNA matches it firmly. Size is omitted from some rows. Given values are once, few, many or a class for expanded clones.

>.|.|TRBJ2-1|15|TRBV5-4
CASSLLRSSYNEQFF
TGTGCCAGCAGCTTATTACGGAGCTCCTACAATGAGCAGTTCTTC
>.|TRBD2|TRBJ2-5|15|TRBV11-3
CASSSTGTSVETQYF
TGTGCCAGCAGCTCCACCGGGACTAGCGTGGAGACCCAGTACTTC
>.|.|TRBJ1-4|14|TRBV9
CASSVNTLNEKLFF
TGTGCCAGCAGCGTAAACACGCTTAATGAAAAACTGTTTTTT
>.|.|TRBJ2-7|13|TRBV28
CASSFTGPYEQYF
TGTGCCAGCAGTTTTACAGGGCCCTACGAGCAGTACTTC
>.|.|TRBJ1-2|13|TRBV5-5
CASSFTGGYGYTF
TGTGCCAGCAGCTTTACCGGGGGGTATGGCTACACCTTC
>.|.|TRBJ2-5|15|TRBV11-2
CASSFGTLGRETQYF
TGTGCCAGCAGCTTCGGGACATTGGGCAGGGAGACCCAGTACTTC
>.|TRBD1|TRBJ2-7|16|TRBV7-3
CASSLAGTGYSYEQYF
TGTGCCAGCAGCTTAGCCGGGACAGGATACTCCTACGAGCAGTACTTC
>once|.|TRBJ2-1|15|TRBV10-1
CASSELSGLYNEQFF
TGCGCCAGCAGTGAGCTGAGCGGGCTTTACAATGAGCAGTTCTTC
>.|TRBD2|TRBJ2-1|15|TRBV19
CASTKSGGPYNEQFF
TGTGCCAGTACGAAGAGCGGGGGGCCCTACAATGAGCAGTTCTTC
>.|.|TRBJ1-2|16|TRBV7-2
CASSLREGVILDGYTF
TGTGCCAGCAGTCTCCGGGAGGGTGTGATTTTGGATGGCTACACCTTC
>.|.|TRBJ2-7|17|TRBV9
CASSVLAPWTPPNEQYF
TGTGCCAGCAGCGTATTAGCCCCTTGGACACCACCGAACGAGCAGTACTTC
>few|.|TRBJ2-3|13|TRBV7-6
CASSLDTTDTQYF
TGTGCCAGCAGCTTAGACACCACAGATACGCAGTATTTT
>.|.|TRBJ2-3|18|TRBV2
CASSEGGARTVRTDTQYF
TGTGCCAGCAGTGAGGGGGGGGCGCGTACAGTTCGGACAGATACGCAGTATTTT
>.|.|TRBJ1-4|15|TRBV27
CASRPVGLKGEKLFF
TGTGCCAGCAGGCCAGTGGGCCTCAAGGGGGAAAAACTGTTTTTT
>.|TRBD1|TRBJ1-5|15|TRBV5-8
CASSLKGGRVQPQHF
TGTGCCAGCAGCTTAAAAGGGGGCCGGGTTCAGCCCCAGCATTTT
>.|TRBD1|TRBJ1-3|15|TRBV11-3
CASSFPTGTGNTIYF
TGTGCCAGCAGCTTCCCGACAGGGACTGGAAACACCATATATTTT
>.|TRBD2|TRBJ2-1|15|TRBV11-2
CASSLVTSGSFEQFF
TGTGCCAGCAGCTTAGTGACTAGCGGGAGTTTTGAGCAGTTCTTC
>.|TRBD1|TRBJ1-1|17|TRBV5-1
CASSPLRGPPHNTEAFF
TGCGCCAGCAGCCCCCTCAGGGGGCCCCCACACAACACTGAAGCTTTCTTT
>.|.|TRBJ2-5|14|TRBV5-1
CASSLVGYQETQYF
TGCGCCAGCAGCTTGGTGGGCTATCAAGAGACCCAGTACTTC
>.|TRBD1|TRBJ1-3|18|TRBV6-1
CASSARDRGVLWGNTIYF
TGTGCCAGCAGTGCCCGGGACAGGGGCGTACTCTGGGGAAACACCATATATTTT
>.|.|TRBJ1-1|13|TRBV11-3
CASGLSSNTEAFF
TGTGCCAGCGGACTCTCAAGCAACACTGAAGCTTTCTTT
>.|TRBD2|TRBJ2-2|16|TRBV9
CASSALAGAPPGELFF
TGTGCCAGCAGCGCCTTAGCGGGAGCGCCCCCAGGGGAGCTGTTTTTT
>many|.|TRBJ2-7|14|TRBV6-1
CASDAGPAGNEQYF
TGTGCCAGCGATGCCGGACCCGCGGGCAACGAGCAGTACTTC
>.|TRBD2|TRBJ2-5|18|TRBV28
CASSLIQGLAGGRETQYF
TGTGCCAGCAGTTTAATCCAAGGACTAGCGGGAGGGAGGGAGACCCAGTACTTC
>.|.|TRBJ2-3|16|TRBV4-1
CASSQEASTSTDTQYF
TGCGCCAGCAGCCAAGAGGCCAGTACCAGCACAGATACGCAGTATTTT
>.|.|TRBJ1-5|13|TRBV5-8
CASSFMRSTPQHF
TGTGCCAGCAGCTTCATGCGATCAACGCCCCAGCATTTT
>.|TRBD2|TRBJ2-1|16|TRBV19
CASSLREVAWGNEQFF
TGTGCCAGTAGTCTGCGGGAGGTAGCCTGGGGCAATGAGCAGTTCTTC
>.|.|TRBJ2-3|16|TRBV16
CASSHPPGHSTDTQYF
TGTGCCAGCAGCCATCCCCCGGGACACAGCACAGATACGCAGTATTTT
>.|.|TRBJ2-7|14|TRBV11-2
CASSLEGASYEQYF
TGTGCCAGCAGCTTAGAGGGGGCCTCCTACGAGCAGTACTTC
>.|TRBD1|TRBJ2-1|15|TRBV11-3
CASSLRQGLGNEQFF
TGTGCCAGCAGCTTACGACAGGGGTTAGGGAATGAGCAGTTCTTC
>.|.|TRBJ1-1|14|TRBV18
CASSPDSMNTEAFF
TGTGCCAGCTCACCCGACAGCATGAACACTGAAGCTTTCTTT
>.|.|TRBJ1-1|12|TRBV30
CAWTTMNTEAFF
TGTGCCTGGACCACAATGAACACTGAAGCTTTCTTT
>.|TRBD2|TRBJ2-3|15|TRBV5-1
CASSLETSGGNTQYF
TGCGCCAGCAGCTTGGAGACTAGCGGTGGGAATACGCAGTATTTT
>.|.|TRBJ2-5|14|TRBV30
CAWSVRQGWETQYF
TGTGCCTGGAGTGTACGCCAGGGCTGGGAGACCCAGTACTTC
>.|.|TRBJ2-2|13|TRBV5-4
CASSGVGGGELFF
TGTGCCAGCAGCGGTGTGGGGGGCGGGGAGCTGTTTTTT
>few|.|TRBJ1-5|15|TRBV18
CASSLSGSLNQPQHF
TGTGCCAGCTCACTGTCCGGGAGCCTCAATCAGCCCCAGCATTTT
>.|TRBD1|TRBJ1-5|16|TRBV4-3
CASSQDRGQGGQPQHF
TGCGCCAGCAGCCAAGATCGTGGACAGGGGGGGCAGCCCCAGCATTTT
>.|.|TRBJ2-7|14|TRBV5-4
CASSSVESRYEQYF
TGTGCCAGCAGCTCGGTCGAGAGTCGGTACGAGCAGTACTTC
>.|TRBD1|TRBJ2-5|14|TRBV10-3
CATHPTGQEETQYF
TGTGCCACCCACCCGACAGGGCAGGAGGAGACCCAGTACTTC
>.|TRBD1|TRBJ2-3|16|TRBV27
CASSLGQKLLQDTQYF
TGTGCCAGCAGTTTGGGACAGAAACTTCTTCAAGATACGCAGTATTTT